This note documents a single T cell receptor beta chain sequence. CDR3 length: 15 residues. Germline V gene lookup returns CDR1 LNHNV and CDR2 YYDKDF (reference sequence). Trimming pared 3 bases from V and 2 bases from J, leaving 11 bases between. Naive-designated CD8 cells lacked CD45RO, were positively enriched for CCR7, and omitted terminally differentiated effector memory CD45RA+ cells. Sequencing used immunoSEQ multiplex PCR; TCRdb keeps in-frame clones, though not all of them. The sample consists of around 2,100,000 clones, about 95% of them appearing once. This entry comes from a study of shared clonotypes between healthy human individuals.

V gene TRBV15 combines with J gene TRBJ1-5, with D uncertain. This receptor was taken from a man aged 18 to 35 in good health. Specimen: naive CD8+ T cells sorted from blood. DNA of the CDR3: TGTGCCACCAGCAGTGGCAGGACGGGCAATCAGCCCCAGCATTTT. Encoded protein: CATSSGRTGNQPQHF.